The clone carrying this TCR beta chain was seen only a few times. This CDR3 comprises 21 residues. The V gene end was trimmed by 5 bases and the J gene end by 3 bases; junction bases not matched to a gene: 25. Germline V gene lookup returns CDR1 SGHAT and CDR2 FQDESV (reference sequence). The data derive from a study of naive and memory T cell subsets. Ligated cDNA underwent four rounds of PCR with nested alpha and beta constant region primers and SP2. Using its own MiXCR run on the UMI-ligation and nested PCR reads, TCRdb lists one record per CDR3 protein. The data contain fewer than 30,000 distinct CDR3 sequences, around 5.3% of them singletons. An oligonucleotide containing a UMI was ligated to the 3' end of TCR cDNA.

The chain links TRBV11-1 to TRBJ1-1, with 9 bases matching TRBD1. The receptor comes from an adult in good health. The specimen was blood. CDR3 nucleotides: TGTGCCAGCAGCGGCGGGACAGGGAATGTTCAATGGGAAAGTTGGGACACTGAAGCTTTCTTT. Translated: CASSGGTGNVQWESWDTEAFF.